This is a list of T cell receptor beta chains from one sample in a study of neurological immune-mediated disorders. From the 5' RACE reads, TCRdb called clonotypes with MiXCR, one entry per CDR3 protein. The table records some 55,000 distinct CDR3 sequences, roughly 8.4% of them present only once. Sequencing was done on a sample of PBMCs. Source of these receptors: a woman aged 40 to 55 in good health. CDR3s include the opening cysteine and the closing phenylalanine or tryptophan. D genes are given only for firm matches. Some rows mark clone size as missing; the rest say once, few, many or name a class of expanded clone.

few	TRBJ2-2	TRBV10-3	-	CAIRGDATNTGELFF	TGTGCCATCAGGGGGGACGCTACGAACACCGGGGAGCTGTTTTTT
many	TRBJ2-5	TRBV24-1	TRBD1	CATRRGTGETQYF	TGTGCCACCCGGAGAGGGACAGGGGAGACCCAGTACTTC
many	TRBJ2-7	TRBV20-1	-	CSARDSRRSVREQYF	TGCAGTGCTAGAGATTCCAGAAGGTCTGTACGGGAGCAGTACTTC
many	TRBJ1-1	TRBV7-2	-	CASSLAQAFSSEAFF	TGTGCCAGCAGCTTAGCACAGGCGTTTAGTAGTGAAGCTTTCTTT
many	TRBJ2-7	TRBV3-1	-	CASSEGYEQYF	TGTGCCAGCTCCGAGGGTTACGAGCAGTACTTC
-	TRBJ1-1	TRBV3-1	-	CASSKNRDWTEAFF	TGTGCCAGCAGCAAAAACAGGGATTGGACTGAAGCTTTCTTT
-	TRBJ2-3	TRBV10-3	-	CATSESRAPMGTDTQYF	TGTGCCACAAGTGAGTCGCGGGCCCCGATGGGCACAGATACGCAGTATTTT
many	TRBJ2-3	TRBV10-3	TRBD2	CAISLLAGKDTQYF	TGTGCCATCAGCCTACTAGCGGGGAAAGATACGCAGTATTTT
many	TRBJ2-1	TRBV7-2	TRBD2	CASSARGLAGGREQFF	TGTGCCAGCAGCGCTCGAGGACTAGCGGGAGGACGTGAGCAGTTCTTC
many	TRBJ1-4	TRBV24-1	-	CATSDHGAGGTNEKLFF	TGTGCCACCAGTGACCACGGGGCAGGCGGAACTAATGAAAAACTGTTTTTT
many	TRBJ2-3	TRBV20-1	-	CSAFSRGGGRTDTQYF	TGCAGTGCTTTTTCTAGGGGGGGGGGCCGGACAGATACGCAGTATTTT
-	TRBJ2-1	TRBV10-2	-	CASSRANEQFF	TGCGCCAGCAGTAGGGCCAATGAGCAGTTCTTC
many	TRBJ2-7	TRBV7-8	-	CASSSTGASYEQYF	TGTGCCAGCAGCTCAACGGGGGCCTCCTACGAGCAGTACTTC
many	TRBJ1-3	TRBV5-6	-	CASSLERNTIYF	TGTGCCAGCAGCTTGGAACGAAACACCATATATTTT
many	TRBJ1-2	TRBV5-1	-	CASSLAPGNGGYTF	TGCGCCAGCAGCCTCGCACCGGGAAACGGTGGCTACACCTTC
many	TRBJ2-6	TRBV6-5	-	CASSSEPSGANVLTF	TGTGCCAGCAGTTCTGAGCCCTCTGGGGCCAACGTCCTGACTTTC
many	TRBJ2-3	TRBV6-5	-	CASSYVKGEGNTQYF	TGTGCCAGCAGTTACGTAAAGGGGGAGGGAAATACGCAGTATTTT
many	TRBJ1-1	TRBV12-3/TRBV12-4	-	CASSLGDERAAFF	TGTGCCAGCAGTTTGGGGGACGAGCGTGCAGCTTTCTTT
many	TRBJ2-7	TRBV10-3	TRBD2	CAIKREGRSYEQYF	TGTGCCATCAAGCGGGAGGGCAGATCCTACGAGCAGTACTTC
many	TRBJ1-1	TRBV5-1	-	CASSSGGGTVNTEAFF	TGCGCCAGCAGTTCAGGTGGGGGGACGGTGAACACTGAAGCTTTCTTT
many	TRBJ2-2	TRBV6-5	-	CASSQVPGGTGELFF	TGTGCCAGCAGCCAGGTCCCCGGAGGCACCGGGGAGCTGTTTTTT
many	TRBJ1-4	TRBV4-3	-	CASSQTYQGSTNEKLFF	TGCGCCAGCAGCCAAACGTATCAGGGGTCAACTAATGAAAAACTGTTTTTT
many	TRBJ2-7	TRBV29-1	-	CSVEDPGRNPYEQYF	TGCAGCGTTGAAGACCCGGGACGAAACCCCTACGAGCAGTACTTC
many	TRBJ2-1	TRBV12-3/TRBV12-4	-	CASSLTAINEQFF	TGTGCCAGCAGTTTAACAGCCATCAATGAGCAGTTCTTC
many	TRBJ1-5	TRBV6-6	-	CASGLYSNQPQHF	TGTGCCAGCGGATTGTATAGCAATCAGCCCCAGCATTTT
-	TRBJ2-3	TRBV7-2	-	CASSMPSGHGTDTQYF	TGTGCCAGCAGCATGCCTTCGGGACATGGGACAGATACGCAGTATTTT
many	TRBJ2-1	TRBV29-1	-	CSVEDGRSSYNEQFF	TGCAGCGTTGAAGACGGACGGAGCTCCTACAATGAGCAGTTCTTC
medium-sized	TRBJ1-1	TRBV4-3	TRBD1	CASRGGGGYTEAFF	TGCGCCAGCAGGGGGGGAGGGGGCTATACTGAAGCTTTCTTT
many	TRBJ2-7	TRBV5-1	-	CASNHGTDSYEQYF	TGCGCCAGCAACCATGGGACGGACTCCTACGAGCAGTACTTC
many	TRBJ2-2	TRBV7-2	-	CASSLVQRYTGELFF	TGTGCCAGCAGCTTAGTACAGCGATACACCGGGGAGCTGTTTTTT
few	TRBJ2-1	TRBV29-1	-	CSVEAGAYNEQFF	TGCAGCGTTGAGGCAGGTGCCTACAATGAGCAGTTCTTC
many	TRBJ2-4	TRBV3-1	TRBD2	CASSTSSGKNIQYF	TGTGCCAGCAGCACCTCTAGCGGAAAAAACATTCAGTACTTC
medium-sized	TRBJ2-1	TRBV12-3/TRBV12-4	-	CASSLAQDSPYNEQFF	TGTGCCAGCAGTTTAGCGCAGGACAGCCCTTACAATGAGCAGTTCTTC
many	TRBJ1-5	TRBV10-3	-	CAISLQGDNQPQHF	TGTGCCATCAGTCTACAGGGAGACAATCAGCCCCAGCATTTT
once	TRBJ2-3	TRBV7-2	-	CASSLSRATDKQYF	TGTGCCAGTAGCTTAAGCCGGGCTACAGATAAGCAGTATTTT
-	TRBJ2-1	TRBV19	TRBD1	CASSPLGDRDNNEQFF	TGTGCCAGTAGTCCCCTCGGGGACAGGGATAACAATGAGCAGTTCTTC
many	TRBJ1-1	TRBV5-1	-	CASSLGGDLWMNTEAFF	TGCGCCAGCAGCTTAGGAGGGGACCTTTGGATGAACACTGAAGCTTTCTTT
-	TRBJ2-6	TRBV11-2	TRBD2	CASSLLAGAKVLTF	TGTGCCAGCAGCCTGCTAGCGGGGGCGAAAGTCCTGACTTTC
few	TRBJ2-5	TRBV20-1	TRBD1	CSAPYRQLADIGRPETGEETQYF	TGCAGTGCCCCCTACCGACAGTTAGCCGACATCGGCCGCCCAGAGACAGGGGAAGAGACCCAGTACTTC
few	TRBJ1-2	TRBV10-2	-	CASSQWGNYGYTF	TGCGCCAGCAGCCAGTGGGGGAACTATGGCTACACCTTC
-	TRBJ2-7	TRBV6-2/TRBV6-3	TRBD1	CASTDPGQGYEQYF	TGTGCCAGCACCGACCCCGGACAGGGTTACGAGCAGTACTTC
many	TRBJ1-5	TRBV7-8	TRBD1	CASLNPGGRGNQPQHF	TGTGCCAGCCTAAATCCAGGGGGGAGAGGCAATCAGCCCCAGCATTTT
many	TRBJ1-2	TRBV7-2	TRBD1	CASSPFPGQGIYGYTF	TGTGCCAGCAGCCCTTTTCCGGGACAGGGAATCTATGGCTACACCTTC
many	TRBJ1-2	TRBV20-1	-	CSARTGPNYGYTF	TGCAGTGCTAGAACAGGGCCTAACTATGGCTACACCTTC
many	TRBJ2-3	TRBV20-1	TRBD1	CSAEDRGLGTDTQYF	TGCAGTGCAGAAGACAGGGGTCTAGGCACAGATACGCAGTATTTT